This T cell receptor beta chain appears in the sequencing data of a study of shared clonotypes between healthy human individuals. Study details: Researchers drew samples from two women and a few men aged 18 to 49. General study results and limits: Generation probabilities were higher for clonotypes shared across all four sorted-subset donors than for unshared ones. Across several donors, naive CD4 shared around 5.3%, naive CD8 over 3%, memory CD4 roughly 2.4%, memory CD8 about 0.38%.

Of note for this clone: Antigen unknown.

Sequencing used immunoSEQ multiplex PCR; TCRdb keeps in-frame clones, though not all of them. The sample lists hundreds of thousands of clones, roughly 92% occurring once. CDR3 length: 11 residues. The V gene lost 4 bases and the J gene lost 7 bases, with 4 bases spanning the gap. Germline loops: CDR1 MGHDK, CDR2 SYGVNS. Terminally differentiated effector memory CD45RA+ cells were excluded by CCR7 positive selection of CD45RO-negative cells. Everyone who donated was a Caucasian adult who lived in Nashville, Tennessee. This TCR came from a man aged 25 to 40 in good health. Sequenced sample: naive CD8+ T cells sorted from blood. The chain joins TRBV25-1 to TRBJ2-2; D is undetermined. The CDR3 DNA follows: TGTGCCAGCAGTGCAAACGGGGAGCTGTTTTTT. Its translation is CASSANGELFF. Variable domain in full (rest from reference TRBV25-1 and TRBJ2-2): EADIYQTPRYLVIGTGKKITLECSQTMGHDKMYWYQQDPGMELHLIHYSYGVNSTEKGDLSSESTVSRIRTEHFPLTLESARPSHTSQYLCASSANGELFFGEGSRLTVL.